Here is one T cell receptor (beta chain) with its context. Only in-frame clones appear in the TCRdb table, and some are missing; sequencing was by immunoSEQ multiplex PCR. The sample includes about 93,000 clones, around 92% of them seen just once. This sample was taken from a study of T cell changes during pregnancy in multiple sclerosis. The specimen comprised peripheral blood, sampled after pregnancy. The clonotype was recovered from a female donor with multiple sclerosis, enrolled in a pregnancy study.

The CDR3 nucleotides are TGTGCCAGCAGCTTAAGTTCAGGGGACCACTATGGCTACACCTTC. It yields the protein CASSLSSGDHYGYTF. The chain recombines TRBV7-3 with TRBJ1-2; D is perhaps TRBD1 (6 bases). The CDR3 length is 15 residues. Per germline, CDR1 SGHTA and CDR2 FQGTGA. V was cut by 1 base and J by 3 bases, with 12 bases left in between.